This T cell receptor (beta chain) was profiled in a study of shared T cell receptors in the human thymus. Some clones are missing from TCRdb's copy, which holds only in-frame ones; the method was immunoSEQ multiplex PCR. The sample contains around 340,000 clones, 85% to 95% of which appear only once. The sample comprised thymocytes. The clonotype comes from a human donor.

This CDR3 is CASSSEGQGGPYGYTF. In nucleotides, the CDR3 is TGTGCCAGCAGTTCTGAGGGACAGGGAGGGCCCTATGGCTACACCTTC. The V call is TRBV27, the J call TRBJ1-2; 9 positions agree with TRBD1. V shed 4 bases, J shed 4 bases, and the junction held 10 bases outside the gene matches. Germline V CDR1 and CDR2: MNHEY, SMNVEV (reference sequence). This CDR3 contains 16 residues.